These 11 T cell receptor beta chains originate from one sample sequenced in a study of cytomegalovirus exposure and HLA in healthy donors. Amplification used 60 Vbeta primers and 13 Jbeta primers. Clones were sequenced by immunoSEQ multiplex PCR, and TCRdb holds only the in-frame ones, with some missing. Among roughly 100,000 clones listed, around 67% were seen once. Source material: PBMCs. The receptor source for this set is a woman in her forties or fifties in good health and CMV-seronegative.

This rearrangement joins TRBV19 to TRBJ1-2, with TRBD1 matching over 10 bases. Per germline, CDR1 LNHDA and CDR2 SQIVND (reference sequence). CDR3 length: 17 residues. V gave up 1 base and J gave up 7 bases; unmatched junction bases: 12. The CDR3 bases are TGTGCCAGTAGTATAGCGGTTCTCGGACAGGGGGTCGCTGGCTACACCTTC. Its protein product is CASSIAVLGQGVAGYTF.

V is TRBV23-1 and J is TRBJ1-1; 9 nucleotides agree with TRBD1. TRBV23-1 is given ORF status, its function remaining uncertain. The CDR3 runs to 16 residues. V was pared by 0 bases and J by 0 bases, with 2 bases of the junction left unmatched. CDR3 bases: TGCGCCAGCAGTCAATCGGGACAGGGCGTGAACACTGAAGCTTTCTTT. It yields the protein CASSQSGQGVNTEAFF.

This chain links TRBV28 with TRBJ2-5; D may be TRBD1 (5 bases). V lost 3 bases and J lost 0, with 14 bases in between. Germline V CDR1 and CDR2: MDHEN, SYDVKM. The CDR3 totals 16 residues. The CDR3 DNA reads as TGTGCCAGCAGTTTGCCGCCAGGGCTGTACCAAGAGACCCAGTACTTC. It codes for CASSLPPGLYQETQYF.

The chain joins TRBV18 to TRBJ1-5; 7 nucleotides match TRBD1. The V gene's germline CDR1 is KGHSH and CDR2 LQKENI. CDR3 length equals 13 residues. Unmatched junction bases numbered 0, after V lost 2 bases and J lost 5 bases. CDR3 amino acids: CASSPTGDQPQHF. For the CDR3, the DNA is TGTGCCAGCTCACCAACAGGGGATCAGCCCCAGCATTTT.

The chain uses TRBV5-8 and TRBJ1-3, with TRBD1 matching 7 bases. From germline, CDR1 is SGHTS and CDR2 YDEGEE. The trim removed 2 bases at V and 0 bases at J, leaving 5 bases unmatched. The CDR3 extends over 16 amino acids. CDR3 nucleotide sequence: TGTGCCAGCAGCTTAACAGGGGCCTCCTCTGGAAACACCATATATTTT. Residues: CASSLTGASSGNTIYF.

The V gene is TRBV11-2, the J gene TRBJ2-7, with 10 bases matching TRBD2. Trimming removed 2 bases from V and 7 bases from J; junction bases left unmatched: 8. CDR1 is SGHAT and CDR2 is FQNNGV in the germline V gene. This CDR3 spans 15 amino acids. The CDR3 DNA reads TGTGCCAGCAGCTTATCAGCGGGAGGGCCGGGTGAGCAGTACTTC. It encodes CASSLSAGGPGEQYF.

The chain has TRBV27 and TRBJ2-2; 7 bases agree with TRBD2. The V and J ends lost 3 bases and 5 bases, in that order; junction bases with no gene match: 0. The germline V gene encodes CDR1 MNHEY and CDR2 SMNVEV (reference sequence). This CDR3 comprises 13 residues. The CDR3 DNA reads as TGTGCCAGCAGTTTTAGCGGGACCGGGGAGCTGTTTTTT. Its protein product is CASSFSGTGELFF.

The chain carries TRBV19 and TRBJ2-2; the match to TRBD1 covers 8 bases. The CDR3 is 16 amino acids. Trimming cost V 1 base and J 5 bases; bases outside gene matches: 6. Germline loops: CDR1 LNHDA, CDR2 SQIVND (reference sequence). The CDR3 DNA is TGTGCCAGTAGTATAGTTCAGGGGGCGCGAACCGGGGAGCTGTTTTTT. Translated: CASSIVQGARTGELFF.

The chain has TRBV11-3 and TRBJ2-5, with TRBD2 matching over 7 bases. Germline V CDR1 and CDR2: SGHNT, YENEEA. The CDR3 has 16 residues. V lost 1 base and J lost 11; bases outside the gene matches: 16. Written as DNA, the CDR3 is TGTGCCAGCAGCTTAGGTTCCGGCGGGAGAAGGCAAGAGCAGTACTTC. Translated, it gives CASSLGSGGRRQEQYF.

V usage is TRBV6-6 and J usage is TRBJ1-2; D remains unclear. This CDR3 contains 15 residues. The V end was cut by 0 bases, the J end by 3 bases, with 11 bases between. Germline V gene sequence: CDR1 MNHNY, CDR2 SVGAGI (reference sequence). The CDR3: CASSYSTRDDYGYTF. Here the CDR3 DNA reads TGTGCCAGCAGTTACTCGACGAGGGATGACTATGGCTACACCTTC.

The chain recombines TRBV11-3 with TRBJ2-1; D is perhaps TRBD2 (6 bases). Germline-derived CDR1 and CDR2 are SGHNT and YENEEA. Trimming removed 5 bases from V and 2 bases from J, with 10 bases in between. The CDR3 contains 14 residues. The CDR3 DNA is TGTGCCAGCAGCGGCGGAGGGACCTACAATGAGCAGTTCTTC. Residues: CASSGGGTYNEQFF.